This T cell receptor (beta chain) was recorded in a study of technical replicates of blood from a few donors. TCRdb's copy holds only in-frame clones and misses some; the assay was immunoSEQ multiplex PCR. The sample carries approximately 97,000 clones, approximately 95% recorded once. Sequences were obtained from T cells isolated from PBMCs. The source is a human donor in good health.

For the CDR3, the DNA is TGTGCCAGCAGCTTAGGGGGGACAGGGACGAACATTCAGTACTTC. Residues: CASSLGGTGTNIQYF. The rearrangement joins TRBV7-8 to TRBJ2-4; TRBD1 matches 9 bases. In germline, CDR1 is SGHVS, CDR2 FQNEAQ. Trimming at V came to 1 base and at J to 7 bases, leaving 5 bases not matched to a gene. This CDR3 is built from 15 residues. The entire variable domain, with the rest obtained from reference TRBV7-8 and TRBJ2-4, is as follows: GAGVSQSPRYKVAKRGQDVALRCDPISGHVSLFWYQQALGQGPEFLTYFQNEAQLDKSGLPSDRFFAERPEGSVSTLKIQRTQQEDSAVYLCASSLGGTGTNIQYFGAGTRLSVL.